The clone carrying this T cell receptor (beta chain) was counted only a few times. Its target is not known. With V trimmed by 6 bases and J by 5 bases, 6 bases remained unmatched. The CDR3 length is 14 residues. Germline V lookup: CDR1 MNHEY, CDR2 SVGEGT. The data derive from a study of blood T cells in healthy people across ages. Whole-study context: When template switching was applied, about one barcoded beta molecule was captured per two T cells. Study results and caveats: Researchers said unsorted PBMCs prevented a conclusive naive versus antigen-experienced comparison.

Sample-barcoded 5' priming and a J-beta primer mix drove a second PCR of about 7 to 11 cycles. A 12-random-nucleotide template-switch adaptor tagged each cDNA molecule. TCRdb processed the 5' RACE reads anew with MiXCR; each CDR3 protein has one entry. Found here are 1.5 million to 1.9 million distinct CDR3 sequences, around 40% of them singletons; the top ten hold approximately 4%. Donors gave around 10 milliliters of peripheral blood apiece. The chain combines TRBV6-2 or TRBV6-3 with TRBJ2-1; 8 bases are shared with TRBD2. The receptor comes from a woman between 18 and 29 years old in good health. Sequenced: blood. This CDR3 reads CASRGTSPNNEQFF. The CDR3 DNA sequence: TGTGCCAGCAGGGGGACTAGTCCCAACAATGAGCAGTTCTTC.